These 14 T cell receptor beta chains came from one sample sequenced in a study of cytomegalovirus exposure and HLA in healthy donors. Both 60 Vbeta primers and 13 Jbeta primers went into the PCR. The protocol was immunoSEQ multiplex PCR, while the TCRdb copy is restricted to in-frame clones and leaves out a portion. The profile shows about 130,000 clones, 74% of them singletons. Sequences were obtained from PBMCs. These receptors originate from a man in his forties or fifties in good health and CMV-seropositive.

This chain joins TRBV6-5 and TRBJ1-2, with D unclear. From germline, CDR1 is MNHEY and CDR2 SVGAGI. The CDR3 runs to 15 residues. V was clipped by 8 bases and J by 7 bases, with 23 bases between them. Here the CDR3 reads CASQPAGGLGSGYTF. CDR3 nucleotides: TGTGCCAGCCAACCTGCGGGCGGACTGGGGTCTGGCTACACCTTC.

This chain connects TRBV30 to TRBJ1-1; 10 bases match TRBD1. CDR3 length equals 14 residues. Germline trimming cut 5 bases from V and 5 bases from J; bases unmatched to any gene: 8. Germline loops: CDR1 GTSNPN, CDR2 SVGIG (reference sequence). CDR3 loop: CAWDRQGAGTEAFF. The CDR3 bases are TGTGCCTGGGATCGACAGGGGGCTGGAACTGAAGCTTTCTTT.

The rearrangement links TRBV4-3 to TRBJ2-4; 7 bases line up with TRBD2. The length of the CDR3 is 19 residues. Germline V gives CDR1 LGHNA, CDR2 YSLEER. V trimming: 5 bases; J trimming: 1 base; junction bases outside the gene matches: 17. CDR3 sequence reads: CASSDQVGAGVGAKNIQYF. DNA for the CDR3: TGCGCCAGCAGCGACCAGGTTGGGGCGGGAGTGGGGGCCAAAAACATTCAGTACTTC.

CDR3 in DNA: TGTGCCAGTAGTATCCAGACTCAGGGTACGCAGTATTTT. Encoded protein: CASSIQTQGTQYF. The chain couples TRBV19 to TRBJ2-3; D is perhaps TRBD1 (5 bases). The CDR3 runs to 13 residues. V was trimmed by 3 bases and J by 8 bases, leaving 12 bases between them. Germline CDR1 and CDR2: LNHDA and SQIVND (reference sequence).

This clone was seen a handful of times. The chain is built from TRBV7-9 and TRBJ1-4, with 9 positions matching TRBD1. CDR1 is SEHNR, CDR2 FQNEAQ, per germline (reference sequence). CDR3 length equals 16 residues. Trimming removed 2 bases from V and 7 bases from J; junction bases left unmatched: 8. CDR3 protein: CASSLKGRGQGEKLFF. The DNA of the CDR3 is TGTGCCAGCAGCTTAAAGGGCAGGGGACAGGGTGAAAAACTGTTTTTT.

The gene calls are TRBV6-1 and TRBJ2-3, with 8 bases that match TRBD1. Trimming cost V 4 bases and J 6 bases; bases outside gene matches: 9. The CDR3 totals 15 residues. Germline CDR1 MNHNS, CDR2 SASEGT. The CDR3 DNA reads TGTGCCAGCAGTGGCGGACAGGGAAGGGTCGATACGCAGTATTTT. Translating gives CASSGGQGRVDTQYF.

J is TRBJ2-1 and V is TRBV7-2; TRBD2 matches 7 bases. Germline CDR1 and CDR2: SGHTA and FQGNSA. The CDR3 has 16 amino acids. With V trimmed by 1 base and J by 4 bases, 7 bases remained unmatched. In DNA form, the CDR3 reads TGTGCCAGCAGCTTAGTGTCTAGCGGTCCTTACAATGAGCAGTTCTTC. Protein: CASSLVSSGPYNEQFF.

The CDR3, as DNA: TGTGCCAGCAGCTTGGAGGCTAGGGAGACCCAGTACTTC. Translation: CASSLEARETQYF. This chain links TRBV5-4 with TRBJ2-5; no definite D call. Trimming stripped 0 bases from V and 5 bases from J, with 8 bases between. The CDR3 spans 13 residues. Germline values: CDR1 SGHNT, CDR2 YYREEE (reference sequence).

The J gene is TRBJ2-1, the V gene TRBV6-1, with TRBD2 matching over 11 bases. Germline lookup yields CDR1 MNHNS and CDR2 SASEGT. The CDR3 is 16 residues long. J was trimmed by 4 bases and V by 4 bases; bases with no gene match: 6. The CDR3 nucleotides are TGTGCCAGCAGTGTTGGGACTAGCGGATATTACAATGAGCAGTTCTTC. Translated: CASSVGTSGYYNEQFF.

This clone is medium-sized in the sample. The sample contains more than one DNA sequence encoding this CDR3. The chain uses TRBV2 and TRBJ1-6; 7 nucleotides agree with TRBD1. V lost 3 bases to trimming and J lost 6 bases; unmatched junction nucleotides: 2. The CDR3 consists of 14 residues. Germline V gene sequence: CDR1 SNHLY, CDR2 FYNNEI. The CDR3 region is CASSERDSNSPLHF. In DNA form, the CDR3 reads TGTGCCAGCAGTGAGCGGGACAGTAATTCACCCCTCCACTTT.

The chain joins TRBV5-1 to TRBJ2-7; TRBD2 agrees at 15 bases. This CDR3 region has 14 residues. Germline-derived CDR1 and CDR2 are SGHRS and YFSETQ. Unmatched junction bases numbered 3, after V lost 4 bases and J lost 7 bases. The CDR3 region is CASSKGTSGGEQYF. DNA of the CDR3: TGCGCCAGCAGCAAGGGGACTAGCGGGGGGGAGCAGTACTTC.

The chain combines TRBV27 with TRBJ2-3; tentatively, D is TRBD2 (5 bases). With 5 bases removed from V and 6 bases from J, the gap between germline ends came to 18 bases. From germline, CDR1 is MNHEY and CDR2 SMNVEV (reference sequence). The CDR3 sequence is 15 residues long. The CDR3 spells CASSHRLSGPDTQYF. CDR3 in DNA: TGTGCCAGCAGTCACCGCCTCAGCGGCCCGGATACGCAGTATTTT.

The rearrangement joins TRBV6-5 to TRBJ1-1; D is perhaps TRBD1 (6 bases). V lost 6 bases and J 5 bases, leaving 16 bases between the germline ends. This CDR3 contains 14 residues. From germline, CDR1 is MNHEY and CDR2 SVGAGI. The CDR3 is CASSRGSQGTEAFF. CDR3 coding DNA: TGTGCCAGCAGCCGAGGTTCCCAGGGGACTGAAGCTTTCTTT.

V is TRBV2 and J is TRBJ1-2; D perhaps matches TRBD1 (6 bases). This CDR3 has 14 residues. The germline gives CDR1 SNHLY, CDR2 FYNNEI. The ends were cut back, 9 bases at V and 4 bases at J, with 18 bases in the middle. CDR3: CARRGDNSPYGYTF. The CDR3 DNA reads TGTGCCAGAAGAGGGGACAATTCACCCTATGGCTACACCTTC.